A selection of T cell receptor beta chains follows, all from one sample in a study of cytomegalovirus exposure and HLA in healthy donors. TCRdb's copy holds only in-frame clones and misses some; the assay was immunoSEQ multiplex PCR. The sample holds fewer than 250,000 clones, over 80% seen once. Sequenced: PBMCs. The receptors were gathered from a man in his forties in good health and CMV-seropositive. Each CDR3 is given with its conserved first and last residue. The D gene is left open where the match is weak.

>TRBD1|TRBV27
CASRPGQAYSYEQYF
>TRBD2|TRBV5-1
CASSLAAGGYNEQFF
>TRBD2|TRBV15
CATGLAGFTDTQYF
>TRBD2|TRBV27
CASSPLAGPGSEQFF
>TRBD2|TRBV6-6
CASSYSTSGNTGELFF
>NA|TRBV27
CASSTDRFRYNEQFF
>NA|TRBV2
CASSEGYSTDTQYF
>NA|TRBV5-1
CASSLADTLNNSPLHF
>TRBD1|TRBV6-6
CASSPGTGGNTEAFF
>TRBD2|TRBV30
CAWSGLAGGGTYNEQFF
>NA|TRBV6-5
CASSSQPRGPQHF
>NA|TRBV6-1
CASSEARVAGYTF
>NA|TRBV6-1
CASSEGRDLTGAKNIQYF
>TRBD2|TRBV4-1
CASSQGLAGGIYEQFF
>NA|TRBV5-5
CASRRQDGAAYEQYF
>TRBD2|TRBV7-2
CASSHQSGLAINEQFF
>NA|TRBV2
CASSMTGREAFF
>TRBD1|TRBV9
CASSTVPGQAYGYTF
>NA|TRBV5-1
CASSLSGYSYNEQFF
>NA|TRBV6-6
CASSRTQTAKNIQYF
>NA|TRBV7-9
CASSPYNYEQYF
>NA|TRBV10-2
CASRGLTHEQYF
>NA|TRBV7-9
CASSLGSGMAKNIQYF
>NA|TRBV5-8
CASSLGSVHEQYF
>NA|TRBV27
CASSLSFRGVGFF
>NA|TRBV18
CASSLAGTHNEQFF
>TRBD2|TRBV7-7
CASSLGGLAGLGQETQYF
>NA|TRBV10-1
CASSILASSYNEQFF
>NA|TRBV4-1
CASSQDRGQPQHF
>NA|TRBV6-6
CASSGAGHNEQFF
>NA|TRBV27
CASREGYEQYF
>TRBD1|TRBV29-1
CSVELGQGSYNEQFF
>TRBD1|TRBV5-5
CASSLGQALSNQPQHF
>NA|TRBV5-1
CASSPTDRLRNEQFF
>TRBD1|TRBV5-1
CASSMTGGNTEAFF
>TRBD2|TRBV27
CASSHRDYSYEQYF
>NA|TRBV6-5
CASSYSSGGNYGYTF
>TRBD1|TRBV7-3
CASSADRGTEAFF
>NA|TRBV18
CASSPADPGFAFF
>TRBD2|TRBV27
CASIASGYTDTQYF
>TRBD2|TRBV11-3
CASSSPSGRAGNEQFF
>NA|TRBV4-2
CASSQREGTGELFF
>NA|TRBV18
CASSPGAGQETQYF
>TRBD2|TRBV2
CASSVEPGTSGSYNEQFF
>TRBD1|TRBV7-2
CASSSRTGRDIQYF
>TRBD2|TRBV10-3
CAISLSSGTNEQYF